The 13 T cell receptor beta chains listed next were all sequenced from one sample in a study of blood T cells in healthy people across ages. Alongside a J-beta primer mix, a sample-barcoded 5' primer served in a second PCR lasting roughly 6 to 11 cycles. TCRdb itself ran the 5' RACE reads through MiXCR, one entry per CDR3 protein. This repertoire shows hundreds of thousands of distinct CDR3 sequences, around 21% found once; its top ten account for roughly 3.6%. Sequenced sample: blood. These receptor sequences come from a man between 65 and 80 years old in good health.

Comment on this clonotype: At one end, the junction sequence differs from germline, possibly due to a read error. This chain links TRBV12-3 or TRBV12-4 with TRBJ2-7; weak D call: TRBD1 (6 bases). The CDR3 length is 13 residues. The CDR3 here is CASSPRGRDEQLF. The DNA of the CDR3 is TGTGCCAGCAGTCCCAGGGGCAGGGATGAGCAGCTCTTC.

The V and J genes are TRBV12-3 or TRBV12-4 and TRBJ1-2; 8 bases are shared with TRBD1. The J segment lost 0 bases and the V segment lost 5 bases, leaving 5 bases of the junction unmatched. The CDR3 spans 15 residues. The CDR3 loop is CASSERDRTNYGYTF. The DNA for the CDR3 is TGTGCCAGCAGTGAGCGGGACAGGACTAACTATGGCTACACCTTC.

A word on this clonotype: A much larger clone differs from this one at a single base, so this may be a read error. The rearrangement uses TRBV5-6 and TRBJ2-5; possibly TRBD2 for D (7 bases). CDR1 and CDR2 from the germline V gene are SGHDT and YYEEEE. The CDR3 is made up of 16 amino acids. The CDR3 spells CASSPLGGEDQETQCF. In DNA, the CDR3 is TGTGCCAGCAGCCCCTTAGGGGGGGAAGACCAAGAGACCCAGTGCTTC. The variable domain in full, with the rest retrieved from reference TRBV5-6 and TRBJ2-5, is DAGVTQSPTHLIKTRGQQVTLRCSPKSGHDTVSWYQQALGQGPQFIFQYYEEEERQRGNFPDRFSGHQFPNYSSELNVNALLLGDSALYLCASSPLGGEDQETQCFGPGTRLLVL.

V gene TRBV2 combines with J gene TRBJ2-7; 11 nucleotides line up with TRBD2. CDR3 length equals 14 residues. CDR1 and CDR2 (germline): SNHLY, FYNNEI. The junction had 5 bases not matched to a gene; V was cut back by 5 bases and J by 5 bases. CDR3 nucleotides: TGTGCCAGCAGTCTGGGACTAGCGGTTCACGAGCAGTACTTC. Encoded protein: CASSLGLAVHEQYF.

The V and J genes are TRBV29-1 and TRBJ1-1, with D possibly being TRBD1 (5 bases). The CDR3 loop spans 11 amino acids. Per germline, CDR1 SQVTM and CDR2 ANQGSEA. Here the CDR3 DNA reads TGCAGTTGGGGCGTTCCCACCGAAGCTTTCTTT. Its translation is CSWGVPTEAFF.

This clonotype was counted a few times. This chain links TRBV19 with TRBJ2-1, with D possibly TRBD2 on 6 matching bases. Germline lookup yields CDR1 LNHDA and CDR2 SQIVND (reference sequence). Between the trimmed V and J ends, which lost 4 bases and 1 base, there was a span of 11 bases. The CDR3 spans 15 residues. CDR3 DNA sequence: TGTGCCAGTAGTACCGGCGGGGCTTCCTACAATGAGCAGTTCTTC. Encoded protein: CASSTGGASYNEQFF.

This rearrangement joins TRBV20-1 to TRBJ1-1; D unresolved. Trimming cost V 1 base and J 1 base, with 10 bases left between them. This CDR3 is built from 14 residues. Germline V gene lookup returns CDR1 DFQATT and CDR2 SNEGSKA (reference sequence). The CDR3 DNA reads as TGCAGTGCTAGAGTCTCGGGGTCGAACACTGAAGCTTTCTTT. Translation gives CSARVSGSNTEAFF.

The rearrangement uses TRBV20-1 and TRBJ2-1; 11 nucleotides align to TRBD2. V gave up 6 bases and J gave up 3 bases; unmatched junction bases: 7. The CDR3 spans 15 residues. CDR1 and CDR2 from the germline V gene are DFQATT and SNEGSKA (reference sequence). CDR3 nucleotide sequence: TGCAGTGCCTCTACAGGGACTAGCGGCTACAATGAGCAGTTCTTC. This translates into CSASTGTSGYNEQFF.

The chain joins TRBV15 to TRBJ1-5; TRBD1 aligns across 7 bases. V was pared by 5 bases and J by 2 bases, with 0 bases of the junction left unmatched. The CDR3 sequence is 13 residues long. Germline-derived CDR1 and CDR2 are LNHNV and YYDKDF (reference sequence). CDR3 loop: CATSQGGNQPQHF. As DNA, the CDR3 is TGTGCCACCAGCCAGGGGGGCAATCAGCCCCAGCATTTT.

This chain links TRBV7-3 with TRBJ2-2; either TRBD1 or TRBD2 may supply D (5 bases each). Deletions cut 4 bases from V and 7 bases from J, with 10 bases between. This CDR3 is built from 13 residues. The V gene's germline CDR1 is SGHTA and CDR2 FQGTGA. The CDR3 spells CASSSGRGGELFF. CDR3 nucleotides: TGTGCCAGCAGCTCGGGGCGAGGCGGGGAGCTGTTTTTT.

This clonotype was observed many times. The rearrangement links TRBV29-1 to TRBJ2-1; D tentatively fits TRBD1 or TRBD2 (5 bases each). The V end lost 3 bases, the J end lost 4 bases, and 22 bases lay between the germline ends. CDR3 size: 17 residues. Germline-derived CDR1 and CDR2 are SQVTM and ANQGSEA. The CDR3 here is CSVESAVTRGDYNEQFF. The DNA for the CDR3 is TGCAGCGTTGAGAGCGCTGTTACGAGAGGGGATTACAATGAGCAGTTCTTC.

The rearrangement joins TRBV5-5 to TRBJ2-5; D is ambiguous. The end of the DNA aligns better with TRBJ2-7, so the J call may be wrong. Germline CDR1 and CDR2: SGHKS and YYEKEE (reference sequence). CDR3 length: 13 residues. CDR3 bases: TGTGCCAGCACCTCCGTCTCTGTAGGCGAGCAGTACTTC. Its protein product is CASTSVSVGEQYF.

This rearrangement joins TRBV11-2 to TRBJ1-2; D unclear. The CDR3 runs 14 residues. Germline V gene sequence: CDR1 SGHAT, CDR2 FQNNGV. V was clipped by 4 bases and J by 4 bases, with 13 bases between them. CDR3 in amino acids: CASSSAPLSYGYTF. The CDR3, as DNA: TGTGCCAGCAGCTCGGCGCCCCTAAGCTATGGCTACACCTTC.